This T cell receptor (beta chain) was recovered during a study of T cell repertoires in cytomegalovirus infection. The wider study: It was recently identified HLA-C-restricted and well-studied HLA-B-restricted CMV epitopes that the study used. Public TCR beta signatures indicated both CMV infection and matching HLA type. Whole-study results and caveats: Clonotype analysis showed dominance of the ex vivo response by HLA-C-restricted CMV-specific TCR beta clonotypes.

Trimming took 6 bases from V and 8 from J, leaving 10 bases between them. The CDR3 spans 11 residues. Germline CDR1 is MNHEY and CDR2 is SVGEGT. TCRdb re-analysed the reads in MiXCR, keeping a single row per CDR3 protein. Among 450,000 to 650,000 distinct CDR3 sequences listed, 40% were seen once. As regards this clonotype: Its antigen remains unidentified.

The TCR sequence derives from a human donor in good health (CMV status not recorded). Some clones in this sample may be carry-over from other donors' samples. The sequenced sample was cultured PBMCs, obtained from culture after CMV antigen stimulation. This chain uses TRBV6-2 or TRBV6-3 with TRBJ1-2; the D gene is possibly TRBD1 (6 bases). The DNA for the CDR3 is TGTGCCAGCAGCCAGGGGCTGGGCTACACCTTC. Protein sequence: CASSQGLGYTF.